One sample yielded the 12 T cell receptor beta chains listed below, sequenced in a study of CD8+CD57+ T cells in acquired aplastic anemia. Using genomic DNA as the template, TCR beta VDJ and CDR3 profiling was carried out. TCRdb recomputed calls from the reads with MiXCR, one row per CDR3 protein. This table has about 80,000 distinct CDR3 sequences, approximately 46% appearing once. Sequenced material: sorted CD4+, CD8+, or CD8+CD57+ T cells (not recorded which) from PBMCs. The receptors here all came from a human donor in good health, serving as a control.

Many counts were recorded for this clonotype. V is TRBV20-1 and J is TRBJ2-1, with TRBD1 as a possible D gene (6 bases). This CDR3 comprises 13 residues. CDR1 is DFQATT, CDR2 SNEGSKA, per germline (reference sequence). V lost 6 bases, J lost 4 bases, and 13 bases lay in between. CDR3 nucleotides: TGCAGTGCGCAGGGGATTGATTACAATGAGCAGTTCTTC. This sequence encodes CSAQGIDYNEQFF.

This clonotype occurred many times. The J gene is TRBJ2-5, the V gene TRBV20-1; possibly TRBD2 for D (7 bases). CDR1 and CDR2 (germline): DFQATT, SNEGSKA (reference sequence). The CDR3 extends over 16 amino acids. V lost 0 bases, J lost 1 base, and 15 bases lay in between. CDR3 nucleotides: TGCAGTGCTAGAGATGGGGGCGGGGGCCCCCAAGAGACCCAGTACTTC. It encodes CSARDGGGGPQETQYF.

Note on this clonotype: A much larger clonotype is one base distant, so this may be a read error. The chain links TRBV2 to TRBJ1-2; D call uncertain. Germline V gene sequence: CDR1 SNHLY, CDR2 FYNNEI. The germline V and J ends were trimmed by 8 bases and 14 bases, with 21 bases remaining between them. The CDR3 runs to 12 residues. The CDR3 coding sequence is TGTGCCAGCGGTGGCTCACGGCTCGATGGGACCTTC. This sequence encodes CASGGSRLDGTF.

J is TRBJ1-2 and V is TRBV7-2; D gene unclear. V lost 1 base to trimming and J lost 3 bases, with 6 bases between them. CDR3 length: 13 amino acids. CDR1 SGHTA and CDR2 FQGNSA come from the germline V gene. CDR3 bases: TGTGCCAGCAGCTTAGATTCGGACTATGGCTACACCTTC. Translating it yields CASSLDSDYGYTF.

This clonotype was observed many times. This chain connects TRBV13 to TRBJ2-7; TRBD1 matches 8 bases. Trimming cost V 3 bases and J 6 bases; bases outside gene matches: 10. Germline V gene sequence: CDR1 PRHDT, CDR2 FYEKMQ (reference sequence). CDR3 length equals 15 residues. This CDR3 is CASSFGQGQVAEQYF. In DNA form, the CDR3 reads TGTGCCAGCAGCTTCGGACAGGGCCAGGTTGCCGAGCAGTACTTC. The variable domain in full, completed from reference TRBV13 and TRBJ2-7, reads AAGVIQSPRHLIKEKRETATLKCYPIPRHDTVYWYQQGPGQDPQFLISFYEKMQSDKGSIPDRFSAQQFSDYHSELNMSSLELGDSALYFCASSFGQGQVAEQYFGPGTRLTVT.

This chain uses TRBV7-2 with TRBJ1-1; D ambiguous. The CDR3 totals 12 residues. Per germline, CDR1 SGHTA and CDR2 FQGNSA. Trimming took 3 bases from V and 6 from J, leaving 8 bases between them. CDR3 amino acids: CASSFRLSEAFF. DNA for the CDR3: TGTGCCAGCAGCTTTAGATTATCTGAAGCTTTCTTT.

This clonotype turned up a few times. The junction departs from the called germline gene at one end, perhaps through a read error. The chain employs TRBV15 and TRBJ2-1, with 8 bases fitting TRBD1. Looked up from germline, CDR1 is LNHNV and CDR2 is YYDKDF (reference sequence). CDR3 length: 15 residues. Here the CDR3 reads CATSRDRGQYNEQFF. The DNA of the CDR3 is TGTGCCACCAGCCGAGACAGGGGCCAATACAATGAGCAGTTCTTC.

This clonotype has a handful of counts. The rearrangement uses TRBV6-6 and TRBJ2-6, with D possibly being TRBD1 (6 bases). Trimming stripped 5 bases from V and 2 bases from J, with 13 bases between. The CDR3 consists of 16 residues. Per germline, CDR1 MNHNY and CDR2 SVGAGI (reference sequence). CDR3 sequence reads: CASSPPQGAGANVLTF. The CDR3 DNA follows: TGTGCCAGCAGTCCCCCACAGGGCGCTGGGGCCAACGTCCTGACTTTC.

The rearrangement uses TRBV7-9 and TRBJ1-3; D is uncertain. CDR3 length equals 15 residues. Trimming took off 2 bases at V and 2 bases at J, with 10 bases between the two ends. Germline V gene sequence: CDR1 SEHNR, CDR2 FQNEAQ (reference sequence). The CDR3: CASSLQDSTGNTIYF. CDR3 nucleotide sequence: TGTGCCAGCAGCTTACAGGATTCTACTGGAAACACCATATATTTT.

The J gene is TRBJ1-5, the V gene TRBV10-3; D unresolved. The CDR3 spans 13 residues. Trimming took off 6 bases at V and 13 bases at J, with 19 bases between the two ends. The germline CDR1 and CDR2 sequences are ENHRY and SYGVKD. CDR3 sequence: CAISGRARREQHF. As DNA, the CDR3 is TGTGCCATCAGCGGGAGGGCCCGTCGGGAGCAGCATTTT.

This clonotype has a count of ten or more. This rearrangement joins TRBV14 to TRBJ2-7; 9 nucleotides match TRBD1. The CDR3 loop spans 15 amino acids. The germline CDR1 and CDR2 sequences are SGHDN and FVKESK. The trim removed 2 bases at V and 5 bases at J, leaving 7 bases unmatched. This chain's CDR3 is CASSQLPGQGNEQYF. DNA for the CDR3: TGTGCCAGCAGCCAACTACCGGGACAGGGCAACGAGCAGTACTTC.

This clonotype was recorded at least ten times. The rearrangement uses TRBV24-1 and TRBJ1-1; 7 bases align to TRBD1. In germline, CDR1 is KGHDR, CDR2 SFDVKD. The CDR3 runs 13 residues. Trimming cost V 10 bases and J 1 base; bases outside gene matches: 5. CDR3 sequence reads: CATQQGKNTEAFF. The CDR3 DNA is TGTGCCACTCAACAGGGGAAGAACACTGAAGCTTTCTTT.